This TCR beta chain was identified in a study of blood T cells in healthy people across ages. V was pared by 0 bases and J by 6 bases, with 5 bases of the junction left unmatched. There are 15 residues in the CDR3. CDR1 SGHRS and CDR2 YFSETQ come from the germline V gene. A second PCR, run for roughly 7 to 12 cycles, used a sample-barcoded 5' primer plus a J-beta primer mix. TCRdb re-analysed the 5' RACE reads in MiXCR, keeping a single row per CDR3 protein. The profile shows hundreds of thousands of distinct CDR3 sequences, around 49% of them singletons. The chain carries TRBV5-1 and TRBJ2-1, with 8 bases lining up with TRBD2. The sequenced material came from blood. The TCR originated in a woman aged 60-70 years in good health. The CDR3 protein is CASSLDPGRGNEQFF. DNA for the CDR3: TGCGCCAGCAGCTTGGATCCCGGGAGGGGCAATGAGCAGTTCTTC.